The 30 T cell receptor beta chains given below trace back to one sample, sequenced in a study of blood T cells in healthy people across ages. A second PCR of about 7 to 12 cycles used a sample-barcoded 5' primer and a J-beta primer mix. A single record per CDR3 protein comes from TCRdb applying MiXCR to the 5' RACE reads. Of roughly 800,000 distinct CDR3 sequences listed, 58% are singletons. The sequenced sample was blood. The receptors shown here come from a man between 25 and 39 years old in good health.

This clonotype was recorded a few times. The CDR3 reads CASRWARNTGELFF. In nucleotides, the CDR3 is TGTGCCAGCAGGTGGGCCCGCAACACCGGGGAGCTGTTTTTT. This sequence joins TRBV7-2 and TRBJ2-2, with D unresolved. In germline, CDR1 is SGHTA, CDR2 FQGNSA. The CDR3 loop spans 14 amino acids. V gave up 6 bases and J gave up 2 bases, with 10 bases separating them.

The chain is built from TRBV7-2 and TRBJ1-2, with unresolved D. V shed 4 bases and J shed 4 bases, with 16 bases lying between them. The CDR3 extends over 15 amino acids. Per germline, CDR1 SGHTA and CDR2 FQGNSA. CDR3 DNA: TGTGCCAGCAGCTCTACTCGGACTGCCCGCTATGGCTACACCTTC. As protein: CASSSTRTARYGYTF.

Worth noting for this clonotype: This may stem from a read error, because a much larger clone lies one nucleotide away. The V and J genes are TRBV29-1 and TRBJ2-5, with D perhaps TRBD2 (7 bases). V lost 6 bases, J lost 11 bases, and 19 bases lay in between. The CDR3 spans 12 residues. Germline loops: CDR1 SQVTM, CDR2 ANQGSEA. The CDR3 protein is CSVRGGPAEQYF. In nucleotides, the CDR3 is TGCAGCGTGAGGGGGGGTCCGGCTGAGCAGTACTTC.

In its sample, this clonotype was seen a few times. The CDR3 DNA reads TGTGCCAGCAGCCTAAGGGGGGGCGGCCATATAGCGGGAGCTAACTATGGCTACACCTTC. Protein: CASSLRGGGHIAGANYGYTF. This chain joins TRBV7-9 and TRBJ1-2; weak D call: TRBD1 (6 bases). With 5 bases removed from V and 0 bases from J, the gap between germline ends came to 28 bases. The CDR3 is 20 amino acids. Per the germline V gene, CDR1 is SEHNR and CDR2 is FQNEAQ (reference sequence).

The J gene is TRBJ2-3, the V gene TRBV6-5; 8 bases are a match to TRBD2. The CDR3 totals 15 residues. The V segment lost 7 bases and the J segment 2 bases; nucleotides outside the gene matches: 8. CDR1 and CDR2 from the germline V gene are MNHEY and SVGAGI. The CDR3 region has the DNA TGTGCCAGCACTCCGGGGGGGGTTTTCACAGATACGCAGTATTTT. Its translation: CASTPGGVFTDTQYF.

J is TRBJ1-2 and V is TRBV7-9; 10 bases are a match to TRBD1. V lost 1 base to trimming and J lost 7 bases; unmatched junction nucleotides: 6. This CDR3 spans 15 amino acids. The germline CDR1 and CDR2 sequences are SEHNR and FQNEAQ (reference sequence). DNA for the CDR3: TGTGCCAGCAGCTTAGGGACAGGGGGGACGTCTGGCTACACCTTC. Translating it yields CASSLGTGGTSGYTF.

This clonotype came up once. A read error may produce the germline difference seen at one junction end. The CDR3 DNA follows: TGTGCCAGCAGCGTTGGTGGCGGGGGGGCGTACGAGCGGTACTTC. Encoded protein: CASSVGGGGAYERYF. The chain has TRBV7-2 and TRBJ2-7; 9 positions agree with TRBD2. Per the germline V gene, CDR1 is SGHTA and CDR2 is FQGNSA. The CDR3 contains 15 residues.

CDR3: CASSLRTSGGNNEQFF. The DNA of the CDR3 is TGTGCCAGCAGCCTCCGGACTAGCGGGGGAAACAATGAGCAGTTCTTC. The gene calls are TRBV7-3 and TRBJ2-1, with 13 bases lining up with TRBD2. The CDR3 length is 16 residues. After removal of 5 bases from V and 5 bases from J, the junction contained 6 bases not matched to a gene. Germline V gives CDR1 SGHTA, CDR2 FQGTGA.

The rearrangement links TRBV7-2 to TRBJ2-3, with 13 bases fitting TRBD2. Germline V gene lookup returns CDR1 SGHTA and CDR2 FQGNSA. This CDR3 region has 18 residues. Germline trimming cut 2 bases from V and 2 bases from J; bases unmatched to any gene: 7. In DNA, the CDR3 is TGTGCCAGCAGCTTAATAGGGACTAGCGGGACCTACACAGATACGCAGTATTTT. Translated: CASSLIGTSGTYTDTQYF.

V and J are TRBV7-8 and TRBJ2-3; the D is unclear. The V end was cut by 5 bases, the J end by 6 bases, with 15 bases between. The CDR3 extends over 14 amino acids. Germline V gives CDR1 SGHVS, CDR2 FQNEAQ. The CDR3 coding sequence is TGTGCCAGCAGCCCCCTGGACGCCAGCGATACGCAGTATTTT. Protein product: CASSPLDASDTQYF. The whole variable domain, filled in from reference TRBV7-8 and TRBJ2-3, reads GAGVSQSPRYKVAKRGQDVALRCDPISGHVSLFWYQQALGQGPEFLTYFQNEAQLDKSGLPSDRFFAERPEGSVSTLKIQRTQQEDSAVYLCASSPLDASDTQYFGPGTRLTVL.

CDR3 in DNA: TGTGCCAGCAGTTCAGGGGACTTAAGCAATCAGCCCCAGCATTTT. This codes for CASSSGDLSNQPQHF. The rearrangement links TRBV27 to TRBJ1-5; tentative D call: TRBD1 (6 bases). Germline values: CDR1 MNHEY, CDR2 SMNVEV (reference sequence). The V gene lost 4 bases and the J gene lost 1 base, with 11 bases spanning the gap. The CDR3 runs to 15 residues.

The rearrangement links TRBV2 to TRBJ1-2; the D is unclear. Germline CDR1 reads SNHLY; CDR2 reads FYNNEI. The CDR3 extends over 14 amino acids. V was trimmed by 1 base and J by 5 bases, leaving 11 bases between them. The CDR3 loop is CASSEDNYDYGYTF. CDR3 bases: TGTGCCAGCAGTGAAGACAACTATGATTATGGCTACACCTTC.

The CDR3 DNA sequence: TGTGCCAGCAGCCCCACTAGATATACGCAGTATTTT. Protein product: CASSPTRYTQYF. The rearrangement uses TRBV7-2 and TRBJ2-3, with D possibly being TRBD2 (5 bases). This CDR3 region has 12 residues. The germline V and J ends were trimmed by 5 bases and 7 bases, with 10 bases remaining between them. Looked up from germline, CDR1 is SGHTA and CDR2 is FQGNSA.

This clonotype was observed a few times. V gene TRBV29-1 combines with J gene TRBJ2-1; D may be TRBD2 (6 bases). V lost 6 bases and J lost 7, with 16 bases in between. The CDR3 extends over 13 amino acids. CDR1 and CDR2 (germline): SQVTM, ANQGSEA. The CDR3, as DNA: TGCAGCGTCCACCCGGACTATACGAATGAGCAGTTCTTC. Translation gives CSVHPDYTNEQFF.

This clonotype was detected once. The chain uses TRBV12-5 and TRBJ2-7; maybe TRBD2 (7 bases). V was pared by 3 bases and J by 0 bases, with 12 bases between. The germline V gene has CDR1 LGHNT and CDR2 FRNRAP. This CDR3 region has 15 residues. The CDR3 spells CASGFGGGPSYEQYF. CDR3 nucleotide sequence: TGTGCTAGTGGTTTTGGCGGGGGCCCCTCCTACGAGCAGTACTTC. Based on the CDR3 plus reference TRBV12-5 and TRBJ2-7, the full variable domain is DARVTQTPRHKVTEMGQEVTMRCQPILGHNTVFWYRQTMMQGLELLAYFRNRAPLDDSGMPKDRFSAEMPDATLATLKIQPSEPRDSAVYFCASGFGGGPSYEQYFGPGTRLTVT.

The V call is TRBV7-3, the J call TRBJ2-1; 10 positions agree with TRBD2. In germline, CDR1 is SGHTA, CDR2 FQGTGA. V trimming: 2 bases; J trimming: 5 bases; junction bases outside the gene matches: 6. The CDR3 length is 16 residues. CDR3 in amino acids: CASSLRSGRSHNEQFF. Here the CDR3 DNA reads TGTGCCAGCAGCTTACGTAGCGGGAGGTCCCACAATGAGCAGTTCTTC.

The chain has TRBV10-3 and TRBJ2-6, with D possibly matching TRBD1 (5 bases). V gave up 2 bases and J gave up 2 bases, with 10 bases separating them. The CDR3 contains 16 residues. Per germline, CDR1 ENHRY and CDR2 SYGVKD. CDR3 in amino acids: CAISEPQAPGANVLTF. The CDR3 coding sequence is TGTGCCATCAGTGAGCCACAGGCGCCTGGGGCCAACGTCCTGACTTTC.

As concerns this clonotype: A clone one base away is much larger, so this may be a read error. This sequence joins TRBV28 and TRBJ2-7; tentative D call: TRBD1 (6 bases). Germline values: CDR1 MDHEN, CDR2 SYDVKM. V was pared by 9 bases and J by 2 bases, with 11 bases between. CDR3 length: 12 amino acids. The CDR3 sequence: CASDTGPYEQYF. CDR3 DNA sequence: TGTGCCAGTGATACAGGGCCCTACGAGCAGTACTTC.

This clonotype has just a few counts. The CDR3 is CATSRDTGFGGYTF. DNA for the CDR3: TGTGCCACCAGCAGAGATACCGGGTTTGGTGGCTACACCTTC. The chain links TRBV15 to TRBJ1-2; unclear D gene. This CDR3 contains 14 residues. The germline V gene encodes CDR1 LNHNV and CDR2 YYDKDF (reference sequence). V was shortened by 0 bases and J by 7 bases, with 12 bases between the two germline ends.

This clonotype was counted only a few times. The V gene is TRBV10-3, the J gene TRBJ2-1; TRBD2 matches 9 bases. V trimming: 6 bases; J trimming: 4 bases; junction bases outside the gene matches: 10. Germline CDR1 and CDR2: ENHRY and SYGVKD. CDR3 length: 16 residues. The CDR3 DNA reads TGTGCCATCAGCGACACAAGGCGGGAGGGATACAATGAGCAGTTCTTC. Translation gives CAISDTRREGYNEQFF.

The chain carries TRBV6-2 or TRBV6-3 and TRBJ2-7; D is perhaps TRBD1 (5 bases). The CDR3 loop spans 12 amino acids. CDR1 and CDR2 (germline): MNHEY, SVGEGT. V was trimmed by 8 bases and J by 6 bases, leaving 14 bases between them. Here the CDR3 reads CASGAWTCEQYF. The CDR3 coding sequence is TGTGCCAGCGGGGCCTGGACCTGCGAGCAGTACTTC.

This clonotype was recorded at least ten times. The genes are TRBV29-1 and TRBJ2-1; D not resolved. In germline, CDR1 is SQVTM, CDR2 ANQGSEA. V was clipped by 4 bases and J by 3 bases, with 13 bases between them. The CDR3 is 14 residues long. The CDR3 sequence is CSVVLTDIYNEQFF. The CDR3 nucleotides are TGCAGCGTTGTCCTTACCGACATCTACAATGAGCAGTTCTTC.

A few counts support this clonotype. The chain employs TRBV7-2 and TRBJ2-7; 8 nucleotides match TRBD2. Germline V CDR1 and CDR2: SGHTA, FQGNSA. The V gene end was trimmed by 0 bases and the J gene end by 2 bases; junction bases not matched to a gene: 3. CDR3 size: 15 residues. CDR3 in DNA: TGTGCCAGCAGCTTAGCTAGCGGGGCTACCTACGAGCAGTACTTC. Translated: CASSLASGATYEQYF.

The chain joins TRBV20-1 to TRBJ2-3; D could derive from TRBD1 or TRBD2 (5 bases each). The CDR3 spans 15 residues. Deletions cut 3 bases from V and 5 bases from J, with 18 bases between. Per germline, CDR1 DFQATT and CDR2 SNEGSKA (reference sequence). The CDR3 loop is CSARSWDGVRDTQYF. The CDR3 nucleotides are TGCAGTGCTAGGTCGTGGGACGGAGTCAGAGATACGCAGTATTTT.

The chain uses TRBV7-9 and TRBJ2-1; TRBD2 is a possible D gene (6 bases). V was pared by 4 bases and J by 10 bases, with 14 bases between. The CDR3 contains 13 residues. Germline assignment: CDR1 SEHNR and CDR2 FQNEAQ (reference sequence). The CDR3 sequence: CASSSPTSWEQFF. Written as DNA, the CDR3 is TGTGCCAGCAGCTCACCCACTAGCTGGGAGCAGTTCTTC. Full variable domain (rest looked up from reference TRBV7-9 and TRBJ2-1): DTGVSQNPRHKITKRGQNVTFRCDPISEHNRLYWYRQTLGQGPEFLTYFQNEAQLEKSRLLSDRFSAERPKGSFSTLEIQRTEQGDSAMYLCASSSPTSWEQFFGPGTRLTVL.

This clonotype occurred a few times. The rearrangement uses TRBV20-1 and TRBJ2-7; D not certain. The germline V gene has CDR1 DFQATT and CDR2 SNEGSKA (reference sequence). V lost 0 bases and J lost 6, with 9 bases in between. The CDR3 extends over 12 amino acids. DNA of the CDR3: TGCAGTGCTAGAGAGGATTATTCCGAGCAGTACTTC. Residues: CSAREDYSEQYF.

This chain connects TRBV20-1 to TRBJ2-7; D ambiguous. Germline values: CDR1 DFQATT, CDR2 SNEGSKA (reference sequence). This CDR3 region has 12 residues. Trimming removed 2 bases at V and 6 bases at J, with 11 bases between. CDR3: CSARRAAREQYF. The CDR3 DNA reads TGCAGTGCTAGACGGGCAGCTCGCGAGCAGTACTTC.

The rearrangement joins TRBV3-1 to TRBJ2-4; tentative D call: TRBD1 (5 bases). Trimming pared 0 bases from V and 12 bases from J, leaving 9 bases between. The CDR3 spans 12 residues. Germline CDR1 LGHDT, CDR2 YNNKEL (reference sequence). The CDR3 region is CASSQDFRDQYF. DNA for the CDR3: TGTGCCAGCAGCCAAGATTTCAGGGATCAGTACTTC.

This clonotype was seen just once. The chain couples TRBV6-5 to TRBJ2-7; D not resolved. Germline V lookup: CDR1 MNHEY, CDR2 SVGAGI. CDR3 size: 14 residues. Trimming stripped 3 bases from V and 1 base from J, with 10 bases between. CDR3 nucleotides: TGTGCCAGCAGTTATCTTCAAGGGTCCTACGAGCAGTACTTC. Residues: CASSYLQGSYEQYF.

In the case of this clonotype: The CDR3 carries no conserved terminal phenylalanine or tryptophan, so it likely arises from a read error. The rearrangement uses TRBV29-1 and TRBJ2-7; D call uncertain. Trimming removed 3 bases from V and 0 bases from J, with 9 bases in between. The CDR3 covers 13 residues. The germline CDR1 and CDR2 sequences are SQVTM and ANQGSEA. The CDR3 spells CSVEWLDSYEQYL. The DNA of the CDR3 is TGCAGCGTTGAGTGGCTAGACTCCTACGAGCAGTACCTC.